One sample yielded the 4 T cell receptor beta chains listed below, sequenced in a study of response to subunit inactivated influenza vaccine. TCRdb processed the RT-PCR reads anew with MiXCR; each CDR3 protein has one entry. The data contain hundreds of thousands of distinct CDR3 sequences, around 20% of them singletons. The sequences come from PBMCs from blood, collected less than 22 months after vaccination. The receptors come from a man between 50 and 69 years old who received an inactivated influenza vaccine.

The chain carries TRBV28 and TRBJ1-5, with D unclear. The CDR3 is 13 residues long. Germline V gene lookup returns CDR1 MDHEN and CDR2 SYDVKM. V lost 3 bases and J 5 bases, leaving 8 bases between the germline ends. CDR3 nucleotides: TGTGCCAGCAGTTTTGAGGGTTATCAGCCCCAGCATTTT. Protein product: CASSFEGYQPQHF.

This clonotype came up a few times. The chain employs TRBV5-4 and TRBJ2-5; 7 positions agree with TRBD1. This CDR3 has 16 amino acids. Germline loops: CDR1 SGHNT, CDR2 YYREEE (reference sequence). V trimming: 0 bases; J trimming: 2 bases; junction bases outside the gene matches: 7. CDR3 in DNA: TGTGCCAGCAGCTTGGTGCCCTGGGACAGACAAGAGACCCAGTACTTC. It specifies CASSLVPWDRQETQYF.

This chain uses TRBV9 with TRBJ2-7; weak D call: TRBD1 (5 bases). CDR3 length: 14 residues. V lost 0 bases and J lost 7, with 14 bases in between. Germline-derived CDR1 and CDR2 are SGDLS and YYNGEE. CDR3 bases: TGTGCCAGCAGCGTAGGCAGGGTGATGGGAGAGCAGTACTTC. Its protein is CASSVGRVMGEQYF.

The chain links TRBV18 to TRBJ1-1; 8 bases match TRBD1. CDR3 length: 15 amino acids. Germline loops: CDR1 KGHSH, CDR2 LQKENI. With 0 bases clipped from V and 4 bases from J, the junction kept 4 bases outside the gene matches. As DNA, the CDR3 is TGTGCCAGCTCACCACCTGGCAGGGGGCTCACTGAAGCTTTCTTT. This codes for CASSPPGRGLTEAFF.